The rows below give T cell receptor beta chains drawn from one sample of a study of memory CD4+ T cells and cytomegalovirus serostatus. Sequencing used immunoSEQ multiplex PCR; TCRdb keeps in-frame clones, though not all of them. The table shows tens of thousands of clones, with around 76% occurring only once. Sequenced material: memory CD4+ T cells from blood. The receptors stem from an adult in good health and CMV-seronegative. Each CDR3 is given with its conserved first and last residue. D genes are given only for firm matches.

j_call d_call v_call cdr3_aa
TRBJ2-7 . TRBV28 CASSFQTLALVAYEQYF
TRBJ2-3 . TRBV30 CAWSEKGPDTQYF
TRBJ1-5 . TRBV7-7 CASSLALNQPQHF
TRBJ2-6 . TRBV5-1 CASSLVTTGANVLTF
TRBJ2-7 . TRBV11-2 CASNGANYEQYF
TRBJ1-2 TRBD1 TRBV5-4 CASSLDRGAYGYTF
TRBJ1-2 TRBD1 TRBV7-9 CASSHYRGTNYGYTF
TRBJ1-1 . TRBV29-1 CSVGSTEAFF
TRBJ1-5 . TRBV15 CATSRERAVNQPQHF
TRBJ1-5 . TRBV19 CASSIVNQPQHF
TRBJ1-1 . TRBV6-5 CASSRRGVEAFF
TRBJ1-2 TRBD1 TRBV11-1 CASRSDRGNYGYTF
TRBJ2-1 . TRBV29-1 CSVYGGGGGEQFF
TRBJ2-7 TRBD2 TRBV15 CATSRDRLAAHHEQYF
TRBJ1-3 TRBD1 TRBV9 CASSVWGTASGNTIYF
TRBJ1-5 . TRBV23-1 CASGWDQPQHF
TRBJ1-1 . TRBV19 CASSIGRTEAFF
TRBJ2-5 . TRBV5-1 CASSPGWEETQYF